The sequence of this T cell receptor (beta chain) was determined in a study of CD8 T cells in ankylosing spondylitis. Study-wide results and limits: Reportedly, matched ankylosing spondylitis synovial fluid was significantly enriched for disease-linked clones. Seemingly characteristic of ankylosing spondylitis blood was a TCR beta motif consisting of about 8 highly homologous variants.

Quantitative 5'-RACE with molecular barcodes generated TCR beta libraries. TCRdb analysed the 5' RACE reads with MiXCR anew, one entry per CDR3 protein. Of some 840,000 distinct CDR3 sequences in the sample, 12% were seen once. The CDR3 has 13 residues. Germline values: CDR1 SGHTA, CDR2 FQGNSA. V lost 3 bases and J lost 3, with 8 bases in between. This clonotype was observed a few times. Its antigen is currently unknown. The origin of this receptor is a male donor with ankylosing spondylitis. Sequences were obtained from blood, either unsorted or a sorted T cell fraction (not recorded which). The chain uses TRBV7-2 and TRBJ1-1; D not resolved. The chain's CDR3 is CASSFYPDTEAFF. CDR3 DNA sequence: TGTGCCAGCAGCTTTTACCCGGACACTGAAGCTTTCTTT.